This TCR beta chain was sequenced for a study of T cell responses to AZD1222 COVID-19 vaccine. Using immunoSEQ multiplex PCR, the repertoire was profiled, and TCRdb retains in-frame clones only, with some absent. This table has roughly 150,000 clones, just over 90% appearing once. About this clone: Its antigen remains unidentified.

Study conclusions and caveats: Spike regions recognized by vaccine-associated CD4 TCRs spanned the protein, led by 160-218 and 743-854. Within unmutated variant regions lay the reported targets of nearly half of spike-specific TCRs. Increases in Spike-specific TCR breadth and depth were seen after two AZD1222 doses. It should be noted that donors were predominantly white British and more often female, and clonal diversity was possibly underestimated.

The clonotype was recovered from an adult who received the AZD1222 COVID-19 vaccine. Sequencing was performed on peripheral blood, taken 28 days after the second AZD1222 dose.

CDR3 protein: CASSSLGRGPNTGELFF. CDR3 coding DNA: TGTGCCAGCAGCTCACTCGGCCGGGGACCGAACACCGGGGAGCTGTTTTTT. The chain recombines TRBV7-9 with TRBJ2-2, with D perhaps given as TRBD1 or TRBD2 (5 bases each). Per the germline V gene, CDR1 is SEHNR and CDR2 is FQNEAQ (reference sequence). V shed 4 bases and J shed 0 bases, with 15 bases lying between them. The CDR3 runs to 17 residues.